The 5 T cell receptor beta chains in this list originate from one sample, sequenced in a study of blood T cell repertoires in COVID-19. Clones were sequenced by immunoSEQ multiplex PCR, and TCRdb holds only the in-frame ones, with some missing. This repertoire shows about 160,000 clones, roughly 90% found once; its top ten account for more than 4.5%. Material for sequencing was peripheral blood. These receptors were taken from a man aged 30 to 45 with COVID-19, enrolled during active disease.

This clone was detected a few times. This chain uses TRBV28 with TRBJ1-2, with 7 bases lining up with TRBD1. CDR3 length: 18 residues. V shed 5 bases and J 0 bases; nucleotides not matched to a gene: 15. In germline, CDR1 is MDHEN, CDR2 SYDVKM. As DNA, the CDR3 is TGTGCCAGCAGTCCACGACAGGGCGTCGGTCTTACTAACTATGGCTACACCTTC. As protein: CASSPRQGVGLTNYGYTF.

V usage is TRBV6-5 and J usage is TRBJ1-2; D remains unclear. The CDR3 is 15 residues long. The ends were cut back, 0 bases at V and 4 bases at J, with 12 bases in the middle. CDR1 is MNHEY and CDR2 is SVGAGI in the germline V gene. The CDR3 loop is CASSYSIGQAYGYTF. In nucleotides, the CDR3 is TGTGCCAGCAGTTACTCGATTGGTCAAGCCTATGGCTACACCTTC.

The V gene is TRBV18, the J gene TRBJ2-3; 10 nucleotides align to TRBD2. The CDR3 consists of 15 residues. CDR1 and CDR2 from the germline V gene are KGHSH and LQKENI. V gave up 2 bases and J gave up 5 bases; unmatched junction bases: 4. The CDR3 nucleotides read TGTGCCAGCTCACCAATAGCGGGAGGAAAAGATACGCAGTATTTT. Protein product: CASSPIAGGKDTQYF.

This chain links TRBV23-1 with TRBJ2-7, with TRBD1 matching 7 bases. TRBV23-1 is annotated as an ORF whose role is uncertain. This CDR3 spans 22 amino acids. The V gene end was trimmed by 0 bases and the J gene end by 0 bases; junction bases not matched to a gene: 23. CDR3 in amino acids: CASSQSEGQSSGGSPRSYEQYF. The DNA of the CDR3 is TGCGCCAGCAGTCAATCTGAGGGTCAGTCCTCAGGGGGATCCCCCCGCTCCTACGAGCAGTACTTC.

V usage is TRBV7-2 and J usage is TRBJ2-1, with 7 bases identical to TRBD2. CDR1 is SGHTA and CDR2 is FQGNSA in the germline V gene. V trimming: 2 bases; J trimming: 1 base; junction bases outside the gene matches: 5. This CDR3 contains 16 residues. The CDR3 nucleotides are TGTGCCAGCAGCTTATTGTTGCGGGGGTCCTACAATGAGCAGTTCTTC. Translation gives CASSLLLRGSYNEQFF.